These 32 T cell receptor beta chains came from one sample sequenced in a study of graft-versus-host responses after intestinal transplantation. Sequencing was performed with immunoSEQ multiplex PCR; in TCRdb, only in-frame clones are kept and a portion is missing. The table includes about 120,000 clones, approximately 95% detected once. For these receptors, no antigen is known. The specimen comprised unstimulated CD8+ T cells sorted from spleen or lymph node cells, sampled before intestinal transplant. All receptors come from a human donor who received an intestinal transplant.

This clone was observed once. This rearrangement joins TRBV19 to TRBJ2-7; D is unresolved. This CDR3 contains 15 residues. From germline, CDR1 is LNHDA and CDR2 SQIVND (reference sequence). Trimming left V 5 bases short and J 3 bases short, with 17 bases between. Written as DNA, the CDR3 is TGTGCCAGTAGTTTAGTAGTAGCAGAAAACTACGAGCAGTACTTC. Encoded protein: CASSLVVAENYEQYF.

V and J are TRBV10-2 and TRBJ1-1, with D perhaps matching TRBD1 (6 bases). V lost 5 bases, J lost 1 base, and 14 bases lay in between. Germline V gives CDR1 WSHSY, CDR2 SAAADI. CDR3 length: 15 amino acids. The CDR3 sequence is CASSQGNRANTEAFF. Written as DNA, the CDR3 is TGCGCCAGCAGTCAAGGGAACAGGGCGAACACTGAAGCTTTCTTT.

This sequence joins TRBV10-3 and TRBJ2-3, with 7 bases that match TRBD2. CDR1 and CDR2 from the germline V gene are ENHRY and SYGVKD. The CDR3 has 16 amino acids. V trimming: 5 bases; J trimming: 5 bases; junction bases outside the gene matches: 13. This CDR3 is CAISLIGGRAKDTQYF. CDR3 bases: TGTGCCATCAGTCTGATTGGGGGGAGGGCCAAAGATACGCAGTATTTT.

The chain couples TRBV4-3 to TRBJ2-1; TRBD2 aligns across 8 bases. Germline-derived CDR1 and CDR2 are LGHNA and YSLEER. J was trimmed by 8 bases and V by 3 bases; bases with no gene match: 15. CDR3 length: 17 amino acids. CDR3 DNA sequence: TGCGCCAGCAGCCAGGTTTGGCGGGAGGTCGCCGTCGATGAGCAGTTCTTC. Its protein product is CASSQVWREVAVDEQFF.

The rearrangement links TRBV11-2 to TRBJ2-1; TRBD2 matches at 10 bases. The ends lost 5 bases at V and 6 bases at J; junction bases unmatched: 7. The CDR3 is 15 amino acids. Germline V lookup: CDR1 SGHAT, CDR2 FQNNGV. In DNA form, the CDR3 reads TGTGCCAGCAGCCAACCGGGACTAGCGACCAATGAGCAGTTCTTC. It is translated as CASSQPGLATNEQFF.

V is TRBV19 and J is TRBJ2-3; TRBD1 matches 7 bases. This CDR3 comprises 14 residues. Unmatched junction bases numbered 4, after V lost 3 bases and J lost 4 bases. The V gene's germline CDR1 is LNHDA and CDR2 SQIVND (reference sequence). CDR3 DNA: TGTGCCAGTAGTATGGCAGGGGGTGCAGATACGCAGTATTTT. This codes for CASSMAGGADTQYF.

CDR3 in amino acids: CASSQDPLYEQYF. CDR3 sequence (DNA): TGCGCCAGCAGCCAAGATCCCCTCTACGAGCAGTACTTC. This rearrangement joins TRBV4-1 to TRBJ2-7, with D hard to call. V was shortened by 0 bases and J by 3 bases, with 6 bases between the two germline ends. There are 13 residues in the CDR3. Germline V gene data show CDR1 as MGHRA and CDR2 as YSYEKL.

This clone was found once. The rearrangement joins TRBV5-1 to TRBJ2-4, with 12 bases identical to TRBD2. The junction had 8 bases not matched to a gene; V was cut back by 2 bases and J by 8 bases. Germline values: CDR1 SGHRS, CDR2 YFSETQ. The CDR3 length is 16 residues. CDR3 protein: CASSLRLAGENDIQYF. The CDR3 region has the DNA TGCGCCAGCAGCTTACGACTAGCGGGAGAGAACGACATTCAGTACTTC.

The gene calls are TRBV28 and TRBJ2-7; 9 bases fit TRBD2. This CDR3 has 16 amino acids. Trimming cost V 9 bases and J 5 bases; bases outside gene matches: 17. Looked up from germline, CDR1 is MDHEN and CDR2 is SYDVKM. For the CDR3, the DNA is TGTGCCAGTCGATACCGGGGGGCGGGAGGGCCTAACGAGCAGTACTTC. This codes for CASRYRGAGGPNEQYF.

This sequence joins TRBV9 and TRBJ2-5, with D possibly TRBD2 on 5 matching bases. The length of the CDR3 is 14 residues. Germline V gene lookup returns CDR1 SGDLS and CDR2 YYNGEE. Trimming took off 3 bases at V and 5 bases at J, with 14 bases between the two ends. CDR3 in DNA: TGTGCCAGCAGCGCGGCCGGGGTGGGGGAGACCCAGTACTTC. It translates to CASSAAGVGETQYF.

The V and J genes are TRBV10-2 and TRBJ2-5, with D tentatively TRBD2 (5 bases). The DNA end favors TRBJ2-7, so the J call may be wrong. The CDR3 consists of 14 residues. Germline V gives CDR1 WSHSY, CDR2 SAAADI. CDR3 nucleotide sequence: TGCGCCAGCAGTGATGGGCGGGCCTCCTACGAGCAGTACTTC. It encodes CASSDGRASYEQYF.

V and J are TRBV7-9 and TRBJ2-7, with 8 bases that match TRBD1. The V segment lost 7 bases and the J segment 2 bases; nucleotides outside the gene matches: 4. This CDR3 region has 13 residues. From germline, CDR1 is SEHNR and CDR2 FQNEAQ (reference sequence). The CDR3 reads CASTGQGPYEQYF. The CDR3 nucleotides read TGTGCCAGCACCGGACAGGGACCCTACGAGCAGTACTTC.

V is TRBV9 and J is TRBJ1-3; D unclear. The CDR3 extends over 15 amino acids. The V end lost 3 bases, the J end lost 0 bases, and 10 bases lay between the germline ends. Germline V gives CDR1 SGDLS, CDR2 YYNGEE. CDR3 residues: CASSAGLDSGNTIYF. The CDR3 DNA follows: TGTGCCAGCAGCGCGGGCCTTGACTCTGGAAACACCATATATTTT.

The V call is TRBV30, the J call TRBJ2-7; D uncertain. Germline CDR1 is GTSNPN and CDR2 is SVGIG (reference sequence). The CDR3 sequence is 14 residues long. V lost 1 base to trimming and J lost 2 bases, with 12 bases between them. The CDR3: CAWSANDGPYEQYF. CDR3 coding DNA: TGTGCCTGGAGTGCAAATGACGGCCCCTACGAGCAGTACTTC.

This rearrangement joins TRBV9 to TRBJ2-1; 10 bases map to TRBD2. The CDR3 is 21 residues long. The germline CDR1 and CDR2 sequences are SGDLS and YYNGEE. The V segment lost 4 bases and the J segment 0 bases; nucleotides outside the gene matches: 19. The CDR3 nucleotides are TGTGCCAGCAGCCTACCCCTTGGGGGACTAGCGACTCTAAGCTCCTACAATGAGCAGTTCTTC. Its translation is CASSLPLGGLATLSSYNEQFF.

The V call is TRBV5-1, the J call TRBJ2-3; the D is unclear. The CDR3 is made up of 13 amino acids. V was shortened by 2 bases and J by 6 bases, with 10 bases between the two germline ends. The germline V gene has CDR1 SGHRS and CDR2 YFSETQ. DNA of the CDR3: TGCGCCAGCAGCTTTGCGGTTATGGATACGCAGTATTTT. Translating it yields CASSFAVMDTQYF.

This rearrangement joins TRBV5-6 to TRBJ1-5, with D possibly matching TRBD1 (6 bases). With 4 bases removed from V and 7 bases from J, the gap between germline ends came to 15 bases. The V gene's germline CDR1 is SGHDT and CDR2 YYEEEE. The CDR3 runs to 14 residues. CDR3 DNA: TGTGCCAGCAGCGGGGGACAAGGGGACCAGCCCCAGCATTTT. This encodes CASSGGQGDQPQHF.

CDR3 nucleotides: TGTGCCAGCAGCTTAGCGTGGAAGGTAGGCTCCTACGAGCAGTACTTC. Amino acids: CASSLAWKVGSYEQYF. The V and J genes are TRBV7-8 and TRBJ2-7; no reliable D call. Between the trimmed V and J ends, which lost 0 bases and 0 bases, there was a span of 12 bases. The germline CDR1 and CDR2 sequences are SGHVS and FQNEAQ. The CDR3 spans 16 residues.

This clone was seen only a few times. The CDR3 DNA follows: TGTGCCAGCAGCTCGAACGAGGACAGTCCCCCAGATACGCAGTATTTT. It translates to CASSSNEDSPPDTQYF. The chain recombines TRBV7-2 with TRBJ2-3, with D possibly TRBD1 on 6 matching bases. Germline V gene sequence: CDR1 SGHTA, CDR2 FQGNSA. The CDR3 consists of 16 residues. With 4 bases removed from V and 4 bases from J, the gap between germline ends came to 18 bases.

CDR3 residues: CASRHLGEYNEQFF. CDR3 sequence (DNA): TGTGCCTCCAGGCACCTGGGGGAGTACAATGAGCAGTTCTTC. The rearrangement uses TRBV19 and TRBJ2-1; D may match TRBD1 or TRBD2 (5 bases each). The CDR3 runs 14 residues. Trimming shortened V by 11 bases and J by 4 bases, and 18 bases separated the two germline ends. Germline assignment: CDR1 LNHDA and CDR2 SQIVND (reference sequence).

This chain links TRBV7-9 with TRBJ1-2; D gene uncertain. V lost 5 bases and J lost 3, with 22 bases in between. Germline V lookup: CDR1 SEHNR, CDR2 FQNEAQ (reference sequence). CDR3 size: 17 residues. In DNA form, the CDR3 reads TGTGCCAGCAGCCCCCTCGATGGTCCCAGCAAAGACTATGGCTACACCTTC. It codes for CASSPLDGPSKDYGYTF.

J is TRBJ2-7 and V is TRBV30, with D perhaps matching TRBD1 (6 bases). Germline V gene sequence: CDR1 GTSNPN, CDR2 SVGIG (reference sequence). V lost 7 bases, J lost 4 bases, and 17 bases lay in between. This CDR3 has 13 residues. The CDR3 bases are TGTGCCTCCCTTCGGACAGAAAGATACGAGCAGTACTTC. This gives the protein CASLRTERYEQYF. Looking up the rest from reference TRBV30 and TRBJ2-7 gives the full variable domain: SQTIHQWPATLVQPVGSPLSLECTVEGTSNPNLYWYRQAAGRGLQLLFYSVGIGQISSEVPQNLSASRPQDRQFILSSKKLLLSDSGFYLCASLRTERYEQYFGPGTRLTVT.

The V gene is TRBV5-6, the J gene TRBJ2-1; 12 nucleotides line up with TRBD2. The V and J ends lost 0 bases and 0 bases, in that order; junction bases with no gene match: 7. CDR1 is SGHDT, CDR2 YYEEEE, per germline. This CDR3 contains 19 residues. In nucleotides, the CDR3 is TGTGCCAGCAGCTTGGGGACTAGCGGGACACGGAGCTCCTACAATGAGCAGTTCTTC. It yields the protein CASSLGTSGTRSSYNEQFF.

The rearrangement uses TRBV11-2 and TRBJ2-1, with D possibly TRBD2 on 5 matching bases. CDR3 length: 13 amino acids. CDR1 is SGHAT and CDR2 is FQNNGV in the germline V gene. The V end lost 5 bases, the J end lost 8 bases, and 13 bases lay between the germline ends. For the CDR3, the DNA is TGTGCCAGCAGCCAAGGCAGGCGGGATGAGCAGTTCTTC. Residues: CASSQGRRDEQFF. Filled out from reference TRBV11-2 and TRBJ2-1, the complete variable domain reads EAGVAQSPRYKIIEKRQSVAFWCNPISGHATLYWYQQILGQGPKLLIQFQNNGVVDDSQLPKDRFSAERLKGVDSTLKIQPAKLEDSAVYLCASSQGRRDEQFFGPGTRLTVL.

This chain links TRBV9 with TRBJ2-7; D remains ambiguous. Germline V lookup: CDR1 SGDLS, CDR2 YYNGEE. V was clipped by 4 bases and J by 5 bases, with 16 bases between them. The CDR3 has 14 residues. CDR3: CASSPLLGEDEQYF. CDR3 nucleotide sequence: TGTGCCAGCAGCCCCCTGCTGGGCGAAGACGAGCAGTACTTC.

The rearrangement joins TRBV6-1 to TRBJ2-3; D is possibly TRBD1 (5 bases). V was trimmed by 0 bases and J by 2 bases, leaving 9 bases between them. In germline, CDR1 is MNHNS, CDR2 SASEGT. This CDR3 has 15 amino acids. The CDR3 reads CASSEASGATDTQYF. CDR3 coding DNA: TGTGCCAGCAGTGAAGCTAGTGGGGCCACAGATACGCAGTATTTT.

The V and J genes are TRBV7-9 and TRBJ2-3, with TRBD2 matching 11 bases. V shed 5 bases and J 2 bases; nucleotides not matched to a gene: 6. CDR3 length: 16 residues. Looked up from germline, CDR1 is SEHNR and CDR2 is FQNEAQ (reference sequence). DNA for the CDR3: TGTGCCAGCAGCCAGGGACTAGCGGAGCACACAGATACGCAGTATTTT. It yields the protein CASSQGLAEHTDTQYF.

The rearrangement joins TRBV27 to TRBJ2-7; D may be TRBD2 (6 bases). Looked up from germline, CDR1 is MNHEY and CDR2 is SMNVEV (reference sequence). This CDR3 is built from 14 residues. V was shortened by 1 base and J by 5 bases, with 12 bases between the two germline ends. The CDR3 DNA reads as TGTGCCAGCAGTTTATGGTCAGGGAGGCACGAGCAGTACTTC. Its translation: CASSLWSGRHEQYF.

CDR3 DNA: TGTGCCAGTAGTGCGACCGGGACAGGGGACTACGAGCAGTACTTC. Its protein product is CASSATGTGDYEQYF. The chain combines TRBV19 with TRBJ2-7, with TRBD1 matching over 10 bases. CDR1 and CDR2 (germline): LNHDA, SQIVND (reference sequence). CDR3 size: 15 residues. With V trimmed by 5 bases and J by 3 bases, 7 bases remained unmatched.

V usage is TRBV11-2 and J usage is TRBJ2-6; 9 bases align to TRBD1. Unmatched junction bases numbered 7, after V lost 0 bases and J lost 1 base. Germline assignment: CDR1 SGHAT and CDR2 FQNNGV. This CDR3 comprises 19 residues. This CDR3 reads CASSLEWTGALSGANVLTF. DNA for the CDR3: TGTGCCAGCAGCTTAGAGTGGACAGGGGCTCTATCTGGGGCCAACGTCCTGACTTTC. The full variable domain, completed using reference TRBV11-2 and TRBJ2-6, is EAGVAQSPRYKIIEKRQSVAFWCNPISGHATLYWYQQILGQGPKLLIQFQNNGVVDDSQLPKDRFSAERLKGVDSTLKIQPAKLEDSAVYLCASSLEWTGALSGANVLTFGAGSRLTVL.

This chain uses TRBV15 with TRBJ2-5, with TRBD1 matching over 11 bases. The J call is uncertain, as TRBJ2-7 better fits the DNA end. In germline, CDR1 is LNHNV, CDR2 YYDKDF (reference sequence). This CDR3 is 15 amino acids long. In nucleotides, the CDR3 is TGTGCCACCAGCAGAGGGGGACAGGGGGGCTACGAGCAGTACTTC. This encodes CATSRGGQGGYEQYF.

The CDR3 protein is CATGLAAYNEQFF. The CDR3 DNA sequence: TGTGCCACGGGACTAGCGGCCTACAATGAGCAGTTCTTC. V and J are TRBV2 and TRBJ2-1; 11 nucleotides match TRBD2. V was pared by 10 bases and J by 2 bases, with 1 base of the junction left unmatched. Germline CDR1 reads SNHLY; CDR2 reads FYNNEI. This CDR3 is built from 13 residues.